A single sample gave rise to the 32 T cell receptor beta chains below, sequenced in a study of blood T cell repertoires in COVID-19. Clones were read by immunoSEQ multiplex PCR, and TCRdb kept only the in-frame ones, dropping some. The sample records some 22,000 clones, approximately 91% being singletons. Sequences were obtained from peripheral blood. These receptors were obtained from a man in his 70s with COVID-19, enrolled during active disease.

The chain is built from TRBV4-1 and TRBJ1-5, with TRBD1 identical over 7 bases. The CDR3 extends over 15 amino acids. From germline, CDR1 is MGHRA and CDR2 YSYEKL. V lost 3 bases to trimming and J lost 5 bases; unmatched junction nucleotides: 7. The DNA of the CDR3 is TGCGCCAGCAGCCATGGGGGCAGGGGGGATCAGCCCCAGCATTTT. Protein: CASSHGGRGDQPQHF.

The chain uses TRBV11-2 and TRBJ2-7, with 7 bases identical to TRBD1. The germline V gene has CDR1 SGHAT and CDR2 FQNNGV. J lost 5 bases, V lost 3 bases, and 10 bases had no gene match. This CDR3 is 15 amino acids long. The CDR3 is CASSFETGSRHEQYF. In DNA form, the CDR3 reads TGTGCCAGCAGCTTTGAGACAGGGAGTCGGCACGAGCAGTACTTC.

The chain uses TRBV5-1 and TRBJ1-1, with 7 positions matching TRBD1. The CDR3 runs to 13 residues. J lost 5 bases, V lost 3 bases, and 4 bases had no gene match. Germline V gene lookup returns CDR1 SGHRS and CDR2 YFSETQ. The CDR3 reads CASSYQQGTEAFF. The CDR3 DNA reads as TGCGCCAGCAGCTACCAACAGGGGACTGAAGCTTTCTTT. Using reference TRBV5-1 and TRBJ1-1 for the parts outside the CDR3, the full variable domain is KAGVTQTPRYLIKTRGQQVTLSCSPISGHRSVSWYQQTPGQGLQFLFEYFSETQRNKGNFPGRFSGRQFSNSRSEMNVSTLELGDSALYLCASSYQQGTEAFFGQGTRLTVV.

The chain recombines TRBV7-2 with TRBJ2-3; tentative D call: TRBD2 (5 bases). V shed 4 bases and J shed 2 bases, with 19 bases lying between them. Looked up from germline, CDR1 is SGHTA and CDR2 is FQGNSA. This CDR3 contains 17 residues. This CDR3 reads CASSSPQGSKTTDTQYF. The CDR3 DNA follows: TGTGCCAGCAGCTCCCCCCAAGGGAGTAAAACCACAGATACGCAGTATTTT.

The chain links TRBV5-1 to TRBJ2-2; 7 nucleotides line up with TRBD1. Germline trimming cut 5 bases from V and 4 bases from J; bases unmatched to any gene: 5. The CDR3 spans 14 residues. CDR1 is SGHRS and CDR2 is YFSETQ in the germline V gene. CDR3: CASSFEGATGELFF. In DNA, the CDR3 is TGCGCCAGCAGTTTCGAGGGGGCCACCGGGGAGCTGTTTTTT.

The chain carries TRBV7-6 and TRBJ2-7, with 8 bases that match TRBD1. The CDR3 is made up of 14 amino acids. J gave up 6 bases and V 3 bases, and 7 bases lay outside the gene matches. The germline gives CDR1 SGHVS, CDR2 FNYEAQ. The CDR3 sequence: CASSFRTGSAEQYF. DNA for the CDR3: TGTGCCAGCAGCTTCCGGACAGGGTCGGCCGAGCAGTACTTC.

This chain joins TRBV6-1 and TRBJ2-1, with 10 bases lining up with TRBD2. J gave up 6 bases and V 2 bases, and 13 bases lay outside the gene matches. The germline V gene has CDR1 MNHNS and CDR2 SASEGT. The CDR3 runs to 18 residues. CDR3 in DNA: TGTGCCAGCAGTGAATCTCGCTGGGCTAGCGGGAGTAGCAATGAGCAGTTCTTC. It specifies CASSESRWASGSSNEQFF.

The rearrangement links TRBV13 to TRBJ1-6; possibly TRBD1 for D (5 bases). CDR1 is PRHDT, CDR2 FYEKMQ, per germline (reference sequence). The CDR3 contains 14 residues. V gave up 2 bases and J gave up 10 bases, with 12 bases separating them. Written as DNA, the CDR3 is TGTGCCAGCAGCTTACAGGCAGGACACTCACCCCTCCACTTT. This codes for CASSLQAGHSPLHF.

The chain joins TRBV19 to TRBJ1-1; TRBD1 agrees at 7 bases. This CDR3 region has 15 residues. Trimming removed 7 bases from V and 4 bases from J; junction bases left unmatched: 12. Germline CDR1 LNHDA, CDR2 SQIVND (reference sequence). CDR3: CASIPYEAGGTEAFF. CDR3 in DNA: TGTGCCAGTATCCCGTATGAGGCAGGGGGCACTGAAGCTTTCTTT.

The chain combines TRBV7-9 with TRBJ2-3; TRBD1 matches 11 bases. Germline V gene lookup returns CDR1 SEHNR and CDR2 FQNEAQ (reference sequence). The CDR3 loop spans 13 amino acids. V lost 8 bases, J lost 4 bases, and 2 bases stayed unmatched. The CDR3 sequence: CASRTGGADTQYF. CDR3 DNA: TGTGCCAGCCGGACAGGGGGCGCAGATACGCAGTATTTT.

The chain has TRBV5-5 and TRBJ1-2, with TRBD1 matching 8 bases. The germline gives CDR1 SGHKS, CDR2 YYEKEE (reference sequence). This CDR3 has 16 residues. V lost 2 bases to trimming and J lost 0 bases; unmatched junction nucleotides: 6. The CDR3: CASSLGTGFPNYGYTF. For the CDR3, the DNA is TGTGCCAGCAGCTTAGGGACAGGATTTCCTAACTATGGCTACACCTTC.

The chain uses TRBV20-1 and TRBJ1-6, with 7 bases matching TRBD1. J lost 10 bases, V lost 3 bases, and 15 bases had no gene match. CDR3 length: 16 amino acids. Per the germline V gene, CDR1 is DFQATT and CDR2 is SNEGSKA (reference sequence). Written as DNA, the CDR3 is TGCAGTGCTAGTAGAGGGGGCCCGTCGGATCGATCACCCCTCCACTTT. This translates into CSASRGGPSDRSPLHF.

As DNA, the CDR3 is TGTGCCAGCAGCTTGGGCAGCCGGAACACTGAAGCTTTCTTT. Amino acids: CASSLGSRNTEAFF. The chain uses TRBV7-9 and TRBJ1-1, with D unresolved. This CDR3 spans 14 amino acids. Germline V CDR1 and CDR2: SEHNR, FQNEAQ (reference sequence). The ends were cut back, 3 bases at V and 1 base at J, with 9 bases in the middle.

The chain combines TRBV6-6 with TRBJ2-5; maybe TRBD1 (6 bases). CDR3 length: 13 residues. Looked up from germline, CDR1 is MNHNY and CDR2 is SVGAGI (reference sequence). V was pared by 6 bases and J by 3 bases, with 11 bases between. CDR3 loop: CASRDTGKETQYF. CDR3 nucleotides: TGTGCCAGCAGGGACACAGGGAAAGAGACCCAGTACTTC.

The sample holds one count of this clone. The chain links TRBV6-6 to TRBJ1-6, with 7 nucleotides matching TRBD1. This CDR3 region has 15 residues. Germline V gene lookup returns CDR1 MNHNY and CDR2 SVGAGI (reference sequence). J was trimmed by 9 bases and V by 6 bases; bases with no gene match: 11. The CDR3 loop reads CASRDLDRRSSPLHF. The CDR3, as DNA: TGTGCCAGCAGGGACCTGGACAGGCGGAGTTCACCCCTCCACTTT.

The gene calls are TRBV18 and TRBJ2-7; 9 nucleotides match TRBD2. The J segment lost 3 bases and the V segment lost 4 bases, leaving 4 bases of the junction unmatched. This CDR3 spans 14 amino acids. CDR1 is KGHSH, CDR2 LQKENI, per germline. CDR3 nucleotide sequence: TGTGCCAGCTCACGAGCGGGGGGCAGCTACGAGCAGTACTTC. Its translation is CASSRAGGSYEQYF.

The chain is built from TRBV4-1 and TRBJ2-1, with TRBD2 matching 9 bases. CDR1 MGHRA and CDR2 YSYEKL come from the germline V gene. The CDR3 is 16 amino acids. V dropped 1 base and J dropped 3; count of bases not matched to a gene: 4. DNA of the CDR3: TGCGCCAGCAGCCAAGGATCAGCGGGGGGCTACAATGAGCAGTTCTTC. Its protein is CASSQGSAGGYNEQFF.

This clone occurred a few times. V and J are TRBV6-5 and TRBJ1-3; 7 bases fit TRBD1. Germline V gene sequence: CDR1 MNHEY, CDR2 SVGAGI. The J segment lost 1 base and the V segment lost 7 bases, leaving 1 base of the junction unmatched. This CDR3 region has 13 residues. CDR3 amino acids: CASKTGSGNTIYF. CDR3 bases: TGTGCCAGCAAGACAGGGTCTGGAAACACCATATATTTT.

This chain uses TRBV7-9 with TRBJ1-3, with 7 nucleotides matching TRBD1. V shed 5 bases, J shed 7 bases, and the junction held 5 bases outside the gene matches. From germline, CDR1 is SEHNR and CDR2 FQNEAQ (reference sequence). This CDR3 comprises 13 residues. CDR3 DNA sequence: TGTGCCAGCAGCCCCCCGACAGGGAACACCATATATTTT. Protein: CASSPPTGNTIYF.

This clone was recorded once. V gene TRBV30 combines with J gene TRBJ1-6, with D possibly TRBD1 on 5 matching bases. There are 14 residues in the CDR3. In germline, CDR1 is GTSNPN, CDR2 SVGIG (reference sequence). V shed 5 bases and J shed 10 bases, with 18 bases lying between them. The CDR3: CAWALGPWNSPLHF. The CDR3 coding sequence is TGTGCCTGGGCTTTGGGGCCTTGGAACTCACCCCTCCACTTT. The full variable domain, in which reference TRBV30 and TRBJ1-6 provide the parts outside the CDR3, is SQTIHQWPATLVQPVGSPLSLECTVEGTSNPNLYWYRQAAGRGLQLLFYSVGIGQISSEVPQNLSASRPQDRQFILSSKKLLLSDSGFYLCAWALGPWNSPLHFGNGTRLTVT.

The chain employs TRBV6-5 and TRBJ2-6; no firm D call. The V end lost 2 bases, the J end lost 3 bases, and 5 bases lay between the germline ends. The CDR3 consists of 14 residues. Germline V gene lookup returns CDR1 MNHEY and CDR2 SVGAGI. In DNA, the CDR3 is TGTGCCAGCAGTTACGCCAGTGGGGCCAACGTCCTGACTTTC. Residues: CASSYASGANVLTF.

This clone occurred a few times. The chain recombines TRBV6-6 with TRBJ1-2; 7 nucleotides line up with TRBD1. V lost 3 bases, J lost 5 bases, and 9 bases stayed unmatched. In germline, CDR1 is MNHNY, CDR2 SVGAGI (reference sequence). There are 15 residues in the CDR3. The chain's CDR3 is CASSYRQGPLYGYTF. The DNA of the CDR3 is TGTGCCAGCAGTTATCGACAGGGACCACTTTATGGCTACACCTTC.

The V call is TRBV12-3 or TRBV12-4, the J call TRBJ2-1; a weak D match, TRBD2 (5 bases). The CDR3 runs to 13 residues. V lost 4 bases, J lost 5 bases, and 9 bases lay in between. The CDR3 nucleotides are TGTGCCAGCAGTTACGGAGGTAACAATGAGCAGTTCTTC. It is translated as CASSYGGNNEQFF.

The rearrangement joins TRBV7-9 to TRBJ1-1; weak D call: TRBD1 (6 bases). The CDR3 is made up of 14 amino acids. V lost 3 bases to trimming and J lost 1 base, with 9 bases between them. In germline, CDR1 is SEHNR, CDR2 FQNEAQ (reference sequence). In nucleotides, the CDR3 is TGTGCCAGCAGCTTTGGACAGACGAACACTGAAGCTTTCTTT. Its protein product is CASSFGQTNTEAFF.

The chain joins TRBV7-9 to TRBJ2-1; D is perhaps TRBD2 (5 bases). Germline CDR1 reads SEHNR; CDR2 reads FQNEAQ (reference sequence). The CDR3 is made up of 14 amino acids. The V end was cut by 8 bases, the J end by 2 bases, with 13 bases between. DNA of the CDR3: TGTGCCAGCGTGGAGGCCTCCCCCTACAATGAGCAGTTCTTC. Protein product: CASVEASPYNEQFF. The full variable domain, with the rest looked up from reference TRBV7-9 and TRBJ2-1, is DTGVSQNPRHKITKRGQNVTFRCDPISEHNRLYWYRQTLGQGPEFLTYFQNEAQLEKSRLLSDRFSAERPKGSFSTLEIQRTEQGDSAMYLCASVEASPYNEQFFGPGTRLTVL.

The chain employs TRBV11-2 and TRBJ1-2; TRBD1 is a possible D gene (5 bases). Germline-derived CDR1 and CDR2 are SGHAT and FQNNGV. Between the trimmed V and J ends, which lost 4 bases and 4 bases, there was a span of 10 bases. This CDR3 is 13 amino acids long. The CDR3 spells CASSWQGSYGYTF. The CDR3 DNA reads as TGTGCCAGCAGCTGGCAGGGTTCCTATGGCTACACCTTC.

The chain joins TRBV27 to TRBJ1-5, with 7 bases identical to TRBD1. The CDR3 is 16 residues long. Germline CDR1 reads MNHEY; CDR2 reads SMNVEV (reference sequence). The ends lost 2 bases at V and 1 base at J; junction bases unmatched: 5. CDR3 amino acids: CASSLAGGGSNQPQHF. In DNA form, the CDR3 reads TGTGCCAGCAGTTTAGCAGGGGGTGGAAGCAATCAGCCCCAGCATTTT.

The CDR3 here is CASSLRDRGIYGYTF. CDR3 sequence (DNA): TGTGCCAGCAGCTTGAGGGACAGGGGAATCTATGGCTACACCTTC. The chain couples TRBV7-8 to TRBJ1-2; 10 bases map to TRBD1. This CDR3 comprises 15 residues. V lost 3 bases and J lost 4; bases outside the gene matches: 5. Germline V CDR1 and CDR2: SGHVS, FQNEAQ.

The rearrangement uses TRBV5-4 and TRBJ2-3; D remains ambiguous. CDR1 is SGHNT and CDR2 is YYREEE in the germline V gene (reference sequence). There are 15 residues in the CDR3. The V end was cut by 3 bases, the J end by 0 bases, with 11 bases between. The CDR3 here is CASSSPTGSTDTQYF. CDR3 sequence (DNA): TGTGCCAGCAGCTCCCCGACCGGGAGCACAGATACGCAGTATTTT.

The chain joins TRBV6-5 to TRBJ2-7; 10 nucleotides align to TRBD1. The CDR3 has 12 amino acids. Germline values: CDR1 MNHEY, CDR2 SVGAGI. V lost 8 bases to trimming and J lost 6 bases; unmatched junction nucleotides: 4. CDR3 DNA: TGTGCCAGCCCGGGACAGGGGTTCGAGCAGTACTTC. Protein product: CASPGQGFEQYF.

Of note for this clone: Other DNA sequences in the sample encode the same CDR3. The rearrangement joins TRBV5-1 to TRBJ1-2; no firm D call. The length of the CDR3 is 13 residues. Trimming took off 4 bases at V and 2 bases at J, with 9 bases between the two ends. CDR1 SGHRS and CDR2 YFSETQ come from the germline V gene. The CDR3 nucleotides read TGCGCCAGCAGCCTGGACGGGAACTATGGCTACACCTTC. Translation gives CASSLDGNYGYTF.

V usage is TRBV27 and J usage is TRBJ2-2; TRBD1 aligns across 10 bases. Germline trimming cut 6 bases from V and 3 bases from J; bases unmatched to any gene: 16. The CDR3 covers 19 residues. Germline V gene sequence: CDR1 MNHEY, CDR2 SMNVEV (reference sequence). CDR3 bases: TGTGCCAGCAGGACCCTGCGGACAGGGGGATTTGGGTACACCGGGGAGCTGTTTTTT. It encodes CASRTLRTGGFGYTGELFF.